This entry features one T cell receptor beta chain sequence. Its recognized antigen is unknown. Qualities for individual bases were not recorded, and no much larger clone is one base off. The data belong to a study of cytomegalovirus exposure and HLA in healthy donors (dated by TCRdb to between 2016 and 2019). Regarding the study in general: According to an earlier analysis of 587 of the donors, about 170 million T cells yielded 117 million unique TCR beta sequences and 250 to 350 Gb of sequence data. An early release covering just under 650 HLA-typed donors comprised 300 to 350 gigabases of sequencing data and 65 million to 100 million unique TCR sequences. Of the roughly 400 genotyped donors, more than 75% were placed in the genetic ancestry cluster associated with self-reported Caucasian donors. The aim of the study was to test whether cataloging public T cell receptors could identify signatures of past pathogen exposure. The study profiled the T cell repertoires of about 640 subjects by immunosequencing and related them to cytomegalovirus serostatus. Along with the approximately 700-subject first cohort, a separate validation cohort of roughly 110 different subjects was used. The study combined high-throughput TCR immunosequencing, statistical association of individual TCRs with disease status, and machine learning to predict cytomegalovirus infection status. In a later analysis, previously published TCR beta repertoires from about 670 donors were re-analyzed and high-resolution HLA genotyping was added so that TCR occurrence patterns could be studied. In the later analysis, no new phenotypic data were used to find candidate immune exposures; instead, reliance was placed on TCR beta sequences and their occurrence across donors. To decide whether each TCR beta V gene segment behaved as functional or pseudogenic, an earlier analysis of approximately 600 of the donors relied on high-throughput TCR beta sequencing. Donor age, sex, ethnicity and CMV serostatus were compiled alongside the repertoire data. A later genetic analysis used genome-wide SNP genotypes for about 60% of the 666 donors, treating that subset as a discovery cohort. Every repertoire in the discovery cohort had been generated on one and the same sequencing platform. HLA typing covered class I and class II loci at four-digit resolution. Typing coverage differed by locus: A, B, C, DRB1 and DQB1 were typed in about 620-630 donors, DQA1 in about 500, DPA1 in some 610, and DPB1 in just under 490. A few DR-DQ haplotypes were treated as single units for association and clustering because of strong linkage in the cohort. Among some 400 genotyped donors of the cohort, an average of about 240,000 unique TCR beta nucleotide sequences were sequenced per donor, 15% to 20% of them non-productive.

The library was made by the immunoSEQ multiplex PCR assay. The multiplex PCR relied on a mix of 60 forward primers for TCR Vbeta segments and 13 reverse primers for TCR Jbeta segments. The CDR3 region of rearranged TCR beta genes was amplified from genomic DNA by a multiplex PCR assay. The amplified TCR beta libraries were sequenced on the Illumina HiSeq System as 87-base-pair reads. Per the source publication's procedure: A later analysis counted some 80 million unique TCR beta chains across the 550 to 800 repertoires, and roughly 10 million of these chains were shared by at least two donors. To remove PCR and sequencing errors, raw reads were error-corrected and collapsed into unique sequences using a nearest-neighbor algorithm that merged closely related sequences. To assign V, D and J gene segments, CDR3 sequences were aligned to IMGT reference sequences. For a sequence to be retained, a match of at least six nucleotides was required to both a V gene segment and a J gene segment. Rearrangements were classified as productive when the CDR3 lacked stop codons and remained in frame with V and J, and all other rearrangements were classified as non-productive. CDR3 was defined according to IMGT convention as the region running from the second conserved V-encoded cysteine to the conserved J-encoded phenylalanine. Sequences without an unambiguous match to a single V gene segment were excluded from the earlier analysis of a few hundred of the donors. In an earlier analysis of approximately 590 of the donors, a V segment was called functional when productive rearrangements were above 56.7%, and segregating when the standard deviation between donors exceeded 5%. A statistical classification framework was developed to diagnose cytomegalovirus status using the catalog of TCR beta chain sequences. In a later analysis, V and J genes were assigned by comparing TCR nucleotide sequences against IMGT/GENE-DB human TR gene sequences. The TCRdist pipeline was used in a later analysis to assign CDR3 sequences and most-parsimonious VDJ recombination scenarios. In a later analysis, each TCR beta chain was defined by its CDR3 amino acid sequence together with its V-gene family, and reads lacking a unique V-gene family were excluded. To address suspected cross-contamination and a sequencing artifact, a later analysis removed 592 highly shared, low-generation-probability nucleotide sequences. For each public chain, a later analysis derived a clonal expansion index from normalized ranks of inferred template counts within each repertoire. In a later analysis, generation probabilities were computed with a VDJ recombination model fitted to out-of-frame rearrangements, and the resulting probabilities were checked against IGoR. Hypergeometric tests were used in a later analysis to score TCR-TCR, TCR-HLA and TCR-CMV co-occurrence, with a repertoire-size bias correction applied to the TCR pairs. False discovery rates were estimated in a later analysis by permuting HLA or CMV assignments 20 times. In a later analysis, co-occurring TCRs were grouped using DBSCAN, with TCRdist sequence similarity added in when clustering inside HLA-allele-positive subsets. For co-occurrence clustering, repertoires with fewer than 30,000 or more than 120,000 public chains were excluded, along with a handful of repertoires with anomalous nucleotide sharing. Drawn from immuneACCESS, this table holds only the in-frame rearrangements with V and J called that TCRdb kept. Clones are partly lost; checked studies trace under half to an unresolved V gene and leave the rest unexplained. The V and J calls and the clone size are those of that table, but D and trimming were determined from the DNA. This sample comprises about 140,000 clones, 82% of them detected only once. The top ten clones comprise 1.9% of the sample.

The paper as a whole reports these results and caveats: The classifier was reported to diagnose cytomegalovirus status with high specificity and sensitivity in both the original and validation cohorts. The earlier analysis of about 600 of the donors excluded 15 to 20 rarely observed V segments, including chromosome 9 orphons, because counts were too low. Immune exposure information for the cohort was limited to CMV serostatus. Sequencing depth was assumed to be roughly uniform across donors in the presence/absence analyses, though that assumption may not hold. The sequencing pipeline was judged likely to have produced a cluster of highly shared sequence variants as a technical artifact. A later analysis found that most CMV-associated TCR beta chains appeared HLA-restricted, with HLA associations seemingly driven largely by CMV exposure. Linkage disequilibrium might explain the correlated functional status among segregating V segments, but an unknown experimental factor could not be excluded. Broadly in line with IMGT annotations, most TCR beta V segments showed up in productive rearrangements about 87% or about 30% of the time in an earlier analysis of approximately 640 of the donors. Some IMGT-functional V segments, including TRBV6-2 and TRBV6-3, could not be told apart with the 87-base-pair reads, so those segments were excluded. In a later analysis, 15,000 to 20,000 TCR beta sequences were associated with specific HLA alleles at a false discovery rate of 0.05. Assigning TCR associations to individual alleles was difficult when HLA alleles, especially DR and DQ, strongly co-occurred. According to a later analysis, TCR association rates differed among HLA loci, with DRB1 alleles showing the most associated TCRs and HLA-C alleles showing the fewest. Compared with the roughly 670-donor mean, donors in an Asian-associated ancestry cluster had fewer N-insertions in productive TCRs, according to a later genetic analysis. A later genetic analysis associated a missense DCLRE1C variant with V-gene and J-gene trimming of TCR beta chains, and an independent cohort replicated the association. In a later analysis, several top co-occurrence clusters were reported to appear linked to parvovirus B19, influenza, CMV and Epstein-Barr virus. The study listed 164 TCR beta chains as associated with cytomegalovirus. Compared with equally common non-associated chains, HLA-associated TCR beta chains in a later analysis were more clonally expanded and had lower generation probabilities. A further reported finding was that TCR beta sequences accurately predicted the HLA-A and HLA-B alleles for most subjects in the first cohort. This cohort had only TCR beta chains sequenced, and the lack of alpha or paired-chain data limited which features could be detected. HLA typing was unavailable for some donors at each locus, so association tests used only the typed subset. A few of the identified cytomegalovirus-associated TCR beta chains were confirmed in vitro to be specific for cytomegalovirus antigens. Across donors, most TCR sequences were observed very rarely, whereas some public TCRs were present in many individuals. The authors suggested that the approach could potentially be extended to other disease states and immunological phenotypes.

CDR1 and CDR2, per the germline V gene (reference sequence), are MNHEY and SMNVEV. From cysteine to phenylalanine, the CDR3 is 13 amino acids long. This entry keeps only the CDR3 DNA: 39 bases, framed from base 1. V loses 2 bases, J loses 6 bases, and the germline ends lie 9 bases apart. The cohort comprised hundreds of healthy bone marrow donors. All cohort members were sampled while nominally healthy, although unrecorded immune exposures were likely present. The donor was CMV seronegative and belonged to the group of more than 300 seronegative cohort members. Each donor provided a peripheral blood sample, and peripheral blood mononuclear cells were used for TCR beta sequencing. Genomic DNA was extracted from the blood cell samples with the Qiagen DNeasy Blood Extraction Kit.

This clonotype was obtained from a woman between 35 and 50 years old in good health and CMV-seronegative. Sequencing was carried out using PBMCs. The receptor chain draws on TRBV27 and TRBJ2-3, with no reliable assignment of the D segment. The CDR3 reads as follows: CASSLTGADTQYF. The sequence in DNA is TGTGCCAGCAGTTTAACCGGAGCGGATACGCAGTATTTT.